The 18 T cell receptor beta chains given below trace back to one sample, sequenced in a study of blood T cell repertoires in COVID-19. Sequencing was performed with immunoSEQ multiplex PCR; in TCRdb, only in-frame clones are kept and a portion is missing. Of roughly 170,000 clones listed, approximately 90% are singletons. Input material: peripheral blood. These receptors originate from a woman in her 70s with COVID-19, enrolled during active disease.

This clone has more than one count but fewer than ten. The chain links TRBV5-1 to TRBJ1-1, with 7 bases identical to TRBD1. Germline V gene sequence: CDR1 SGHRS, CDR2 YFSETQ. The V segment lost 4 bases and the J segment 1 base; nucleotides outside the gene matches: 4. The CDR3 has 14 amino acids. CDR3: CASSRGQANTEAFF. DNA for the CDR3: TGCGCCAGCAGCCGCGGACAGGCGAACACTGAAGCTTTCTTT.

The genes are TRBV5-4 and TRBJ2-2; 14 nucleotides match TRBD2. In germline, CDR1 is SGHNT, CDR2 YYREEE (reference sequence). The CDR3 loop spans 17 amino acids. The V segment lost 4 bases and the J segment 5 bases; nucleotides outside the gene matches: 7. The CDR3 DNA reads TGTGCCAGCAGCGGGGGGACTAGCGGGAGCTTGACCGGGGAGCTGTTTTTT. This sequence encodes CASSGGTSGSLTGELFF.

This clone has a handful of counts. The rearrangement uses TRBV30 and TRBJ1-4, with 9 bases that match TRBD1. V lost 3 bases to trimming and J lost 9 bases; unmatched junction nucleotides: 8. The CDR3 loop spans 14 amino acids. CDR1 and CDR2 (germline): GTSNPN, SVGIG (reference sequence). CDR3 in amino acids: CAWSHGTGIQKLFF. The CDR3 DNA reads as TGTGCCTGGAGCCACGGGACAGGGATTCAAAAACTGTTTTTT.

This chain links TRBV30 with TRBJ1-4; D ambiguous. CDR1 and CDR2 from the germline V gene are GTSNPN and SVGIG (reference sequence). With 0 bases removed from V and 8 bases from J, the gap between germline ends came to 22 bases. The CDR3 covers 17 residues. The CDR3 nucleotides read TGTGCCTGGAGTGTACTAGGTTGGGGAGAAGTAGGGGAAAAACTGTTTTTT. Its translation: CAWSVLGWGEVGEKLFF.

The chain recombines TRBV29-1 with TRBJ2-7, with 11 bases identical to TRBD2. After removal of 3 bases from V and 1 base from J, the junction contained 2 bases not matched to a gene. Germline lookup yields CDR1 SQVTM and CDR2 ANQGSEA. CDR3 length: 14 residues. CDR3 residues: CSVDIAGGSYEQYF. CDR3 DNA: TGCAGCGTTGACATAGCGGGAGGGTCCTACGAGCAGTACTTC.

V gene TRBV19 combines with J gene TRBJ1-2; D unclear. Germline lookup yields CDR1 LNHDA and CDR2 SQIVND (reference sequence). The CDR3 extends over 14 amino acids. Deletions cut 5 bases from V and 0 bases from J, with 10 bases between. The CDR3 here is CASSLQRANYGYTF. As DNA, the CDR3 is TGTGCCAGTAGTTTACAGAGAGCTAACTATGGCTACACCTTC.

This chain uses TRBV28 with TRBJ1-5; D gene uncertain. The CDR3 is made up of 13 amino acids. From germline, CDR1 is MDHEN and CDR2 SYDVKM. V was pared by 3 bases and J by 5 bases, with 8 bases between. The CDR3 sequence: CASSFSRDQPQHF. DNA for the CDR3: TGTGCCAGCAGTTTCTCGCGTGATCAGCCCCAGCATTTT.

About this clone: The DNA is left out, because the CDR3 cannot be placed on it with certainty; the CDR3 is given as TCRdb lists it. The genes are TRBV12-3 or TRBV12-4 and TRBJ1-1; the table names TRBD1, a call not compared with the DNA. The CDR3 totals 13 residues, both ends included. The chain's CDR3 is CASSFGQGAGERF.

On this clone itself: Germline and junction disagree at one end, which may indicate a read error. The genes are TRBV7-8 and TRBJ2-7, with 12 bases identical to TRBD1. Germline CDR1 and CDR2: SGHVS and FQNEAQ. The CDR3 is 15 amino acids. CDR3 in DNA: TGTGCCAGCACCTTAACGGGACAGGGGGCTTACGAGCAGTACTTC. This sequence encodes CASTLTGQGAYEQYF. Filled out from reference TRBV7-8 and TRBJ2-7, the complete variable domain reads GAGVSQSPRYKVAKRGQDVALRCDPISGHVSLFWYQQALGQGPEFLTYFQNEAQLDKSGLPSDRFFAERPEGSVSTLKIQRTQQEDSAVYLCASTLTGQGAYEQYFGPGTRLTVT.

V and J are TRBV7-2 and TRBJ2-1, with 9 nucleotides matching TRBD2. CDR3 length equals 18 residues. With V trimmed by 2 bases and J by 8 bases, 16 bases remained unmatched. Germline values: CDR1 SGHTA, CDR2 FQGNSA. The CDR3 region is CASSLRGGGRANADEQFF. The CDR3 DNA is TGTGCCAGCAGCTTACGTGGCGGCGGGAGGGCCAATGCAGATGAGCAGTTCTTC.

Only a few counts were recorded for this clone. The chain combines TRBV29-1 with TRBJ1-4; D is unclear. V shed 4 bases and J shed 0 bases, with 6 bases lying between them. The germline gives CDR1 SQVTM, CDR2 ANQGSEA. The CDR3 is 13 amino acids. CDR3 region: CSVVRATNEKLFF. DNA of the CDR3: TGCAGCGTTGTAAGAGCAACTAATGAAAAACTGTTTTTT. The whole variable domain, filled in from reference TRBV29-1 and TRBJ1-4, reads SAVISQKPSRDICQRGTSLTIQCQVDSQVTMMFWYRQQPGQSLTLIATANQGSEATYESGFVIDKFPISRPNLTFSTLTVSNMSPEDSSIYLCSVVRATNEKLFFGSGTQLSVL.

The rearrangement joins TRBV24-1 to TRBJ1-4; D remains unclear. There are 14 residues in the CDR3. V was clipped by 4 bases and J by 7 bases, with 12 bases between them. Germline V gives CDR1 KGHDR, CDR2 SFDVKD. Here the CDR3 reads CATSESGKGEKLFF. CDR3 coding DNA: TGTGCCACCAGTGAGTCGGGGAAGGGTGAAAAACTGTTTTTT.

V gene TRBV2 combines with J gene TRBJ2-5; the D gene is possibly TRBD2 (5 bases). This CDR3 is 13 amino acids long. CDR1 is SNHLY, CDR2 FYNNEI, per germline. The V end was cut by 3 bases, the J end by 5 bases, with 10 bases between. CDR3 residues: CASSDTGWETQYF. The CDR3, as DNA: TGTGCCAGCAGTGACACGGGATGGGAGACCCAGTACTTC.

This clone has ten or more counts. V usage is TRBV28 and J usage is TRBJ1-5; no reliable D call. Deletions cut 5 bases from V and 1 base from J, with 6 bases between. The germline CDR1 and CDR2 sequences are MDHEN and SYDVKM. The CDR3 is 13 residues long. The CDR3 region has the DNA TGTGCCAGCAGTAGCTCGAGCAATCAGCCCCAGCATTTT. Its translation: CASSSSSNQPQHF.

Regarding this clone: Relative to the germline gene, one junction end is altered; a read error may explain this. This rearrangement joins TRBV5-4 to TRBJ2-1, with D unresolved. This CDR3 comprises 16 residues. CDR1 is SGHNT, CDR2 YYREEE, per germline (reference sequence). The CDR3 here is CASSLGPGLDHNEQFF. In nucleotides, the CDR3 is TGTGCCAGCAGTTTGGGTCCGGGTCTCGACCACAATGAGCAGTTCTTC.

This chain joins TRBV4-3 and TRBJ2-1; 12 nucleotides match TRBD2. The V segment lost 2 bases and the J segment 0 bases; nucleotides outside the gene matches: 2. CDR1 is LGHNA, CDR2 YSLEER, per germline. The CDR3 is 17 residues long. CDR3 in DNA: TGCGCCAGCAGCCAATCGACTAGCGGGAGCTCCTACAATGAGCAGTTCTTC. This sequence encodes CASSQSTSGSSYNEQFF.

The V gene is TRBV19, the J gene TRBJ1-5; 7 bases fit TRBD1. J gave up 0 bases and V 0 bases, and 5 bases lay outside the gene matches. The germline CDR1 and CDR2 sequences are LNHDA and SQIVND (reference sequence). The CDR3 sequence is 17 residues long. The CDR3 sequence is CASSIDGTAYSNQPQHF. The CDR3 DNA is TGTGCCAGTAGTATAGACGGGACAGCCTATAGCAATCAGCCCCAGCATTTT.

This sequence joins TRBV6-6 and TRBJ2-7, with a weak D call TRBD2 (5 bases). The germline V and J ends were trimmed by 10 bases and 0 bases, with 16 bases remaining between them. The length of the CDR3 is 14 residues. Looked up from germline, CDR1 is MNHNY and CDR2 is SVGAGI (reference sequence). The CDR3 DNA reads as TGTGCCACCAAGAGTGACTATTTCTCCTACGAGCAGTACTTC. Its translation: CATKSDYFSYEQYF.